This T cell receptor (beta chain) emerged from a study of T cell repertoires in cytomegalovirus infection (dated by TCRdb to the late 2010s). About the study as a whole: Because public TCR beta signatures pointed to carriage of CMV infection together with the matching HLA type, the HLA type of each donor mattered for the analysis.

This clonotype was seen repeatedly, ten times or more. The antigen it recognizes is unknown. One base away there is no much larger clone; base qualities are not given. Results and caveats for the whole study, not just this receptor: Cumulative frequency of public TCR beta family members discriminated carriers of CMV infection plus the relevant HLA type in this cohort and an independent approximately 370-donor cohort. The ex vivo response was dominated by HLA-C-restricted CMV-specific TCR beta clonotypes, which also provided the single most frequent clonotype in two of eight donors.

These reads were obtained on an Illumina HiSeq 1500. TCRdb reran the public reads through fastp at Q25 and MiXCR, keeping productive beta chains. CDR3 protein duplicates are merged, each entry listing the most common genes and DNA. The sample records over 150,000 distinct CDR3 sequences, approximately 18% of which are singletons. The ten largest clones represent under 30% of the sample. Including the terminal cysteine and phenylalanine, the CDR3 comprises 14 residues. The entry retains the CDR3 DNA only, 42 bases that are in frame from base 1. Deletion took 5 bases off V and 2 bases off J, with a span of 10 bases between the germline ends.

The TCR originated in a human donor in good health (CMV status not recorded). Some clones in this sample may be carry-over from other donors' samples. Recombination linked TRBV12-3 or TRBV12-4 to TRBJ1-5; TRBD1 is possibly the D segment (6 matching bases). Sample: CD8+ T cells from PBMCs. The DNA sequence is as follows: TGTGCCAGCAGTCCTCGACAGGGCAATCAGCCCCAGCATTTT. Translated, this is CASSPRQGNQPQHF.